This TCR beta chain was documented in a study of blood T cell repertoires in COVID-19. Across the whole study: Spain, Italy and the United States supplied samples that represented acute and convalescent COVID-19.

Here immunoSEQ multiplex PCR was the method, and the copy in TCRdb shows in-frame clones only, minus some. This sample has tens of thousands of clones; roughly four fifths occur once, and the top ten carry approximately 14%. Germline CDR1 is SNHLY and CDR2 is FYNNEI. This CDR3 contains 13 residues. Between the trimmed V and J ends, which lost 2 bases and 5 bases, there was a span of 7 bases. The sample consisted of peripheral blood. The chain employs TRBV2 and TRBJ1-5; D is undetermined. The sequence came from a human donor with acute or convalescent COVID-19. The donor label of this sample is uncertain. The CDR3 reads CASSELEDQPQHF. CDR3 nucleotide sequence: TGTGCCAGCAGTGAACTGGAGGATCAGCCCCAGCATTTT.